The source of this T cell receptor (beta chain) is a study of blood T cells in healthy people across ages. There are 13 residues in the CDR3. The germline V gene encodes CDR1 MNHEY and CDR2 SVGAGI. Then a second PCR, running about 6 to 12 cycles, was carried out with a sample-barcoded 5' primer and a J-beta primer mix. TCRdb fed the 5' RACE reads into MiXCR, producing one record per CDR3 protein. This table has about 1,400,000 distinct CDR3 sequences, 45% to 70% appearing once. On this clonotype: Its matching antigen is unknown. This clone may be a read error of a much larger clone one base away.

General study results and limits: Diversity of TCR beta correlated strongly with naive T cell percentage.

The material sequenced was blood. The chain is built from TRBV6-5 and TRBJ2-1; D is ambiguous. This sequence was found in a man between 18 and 29 years old in good health. In nucleotides, the CDR3 is TGTGCCGGCAGCCGCCCGGGTTACAATGAGCAGTTCTTC. Translation: CAGSRPGYNEQFF.